This T cell receptor beta chain was recovered during a study of CD8 T cells in Susac syndrome. Random hexamers were used to reverse transcribe an amount of about 0.45 to 1 ug RNA. Across 54 Vbeta and 13 Jbeta, immunoSEQ multiplex PCR amplified TCR beta CDR3. TCRdb reprocessed the immunoSEQ multiplex PCR reads with MiXCR, giving one entry per CDR3 protein. This sample yields roughly 120,000 distinct CDR3 sequences, of which 90% to 95% are seen a single time; roughly 0.29% belongs to the top ten. TCR beta was sequenced from blood CD8+ and CD4+ T cells. The multiple sclerosis controls comprised treatment-naive patients whose relapsing-remitting disease was stable or active. While CD8+ and CD4+ T cells were isolated negatively, TEMRA cells were enriched by FACS. CDR1 and CDR2 from the germline V gene are SGHRS and YFSETQ. J gave up 3 bases and V 0 bases, and 6 bases lay outside the gene matches. The CDR3 covers 16 residues.

The sequenced sample was CD8+ T cells from PBMCs. This receptor was identified in a human donor with multiple sclerosis. The chain has TRBV5-1 and TRBJ2-1; 7 nucleotides align to TRBD1. The CDR3 spells CASSLAGQPNYNEQFF. CDR3 DNA sequence: TGCGCCAGCAGCTTGGCGGGACAGCCCAACTACAATGAGCAGTTCTTC.